This is a list of T cell receptor beta chains from one sample in a study of shared clonotypes between healthy human individuals. The repertoire was sequenced with immunoSEQ multiplex PCR; TCRdb's copy has only in-frame clones and lacks some. The data show some 510,000 clones, 79% seen once. What was sequenced was PBMCs. The receptors originated from a woman between 40 and 55 years old in good health. Some clones in this sample may be carry-over from other donors' samples. The CDR3 runs from the conserved cysteine through the conserved F or W. D genes are given only for firm matches. For some rows the clone size is stated as once, few or many, or as a class when expanded; others skip it.

D	size	J	V	DNA	CDR3
TRBD1	.	TRBJ1-2	TRBV7-9	TGTGCCAGCAGCGTTACCGGGACAGGGGGCACTGGTGGCTACACCTTC	CASSVTGTGGTGGYTF
.	.	TRBJ2-7	TRBV5-1	TGCGCCAGCAGCTTGGGCGCGGATACAGACTACGAGCAGTACTTC	CASSLGADTDYEQYF
.	.	TRBJ1-1	TRBV18	TGTGCCAGCTCACCAGGACAGTGGAGCTTGAACACTGAAGCTTTCTTT	CASSPGQWSLNTEAFF
.	.	TRBJ2-1	TRBV28	TGTGCCAGCAGTTTGGGGGATCTCTCCTACAATGAGCAGTTCTTC	CASSLGDLSYNEQFF
.	once	TRBJ2-1	TRBV28	TGTGCCAGCAGCCGAACAGGGAGCTCCTACAATGAGCAGTTCTTC	CASSRTGSSYNEQFF
TRBD2	.	TRBJ2-1	TRBV28	TGTGCCAGCAGTATAGCGGGAGGTGGCAATGAGCAGTTCTTC	CASSIAGGGNEQFF
.	.	TRBJ2-2	TRBV7-7	TGTGCCAGCAGCTTAGCTGAGCCCGGGGAGCTGTTTTTT	CASSLAEPGELFF
TRBD1	few	TRBJ1-1	TRBV28	TGTGCCAGCACCTCACAAACCGGGACAGGGGGCACTGAAGCTTTCTTT	CASTSQTGTGGTEAFF
TRBD1	.	TRBJ2-3	TRBV15	TGTGCCACCAGCAAAGAGCAGGGGGCGAGAAATACGCAGTATTTT	CATSKEQGARNTQYF
.	.	TRBJ2-1	TRBV7-3	TGTGCCAGCAGCTTAATCGCGGCCACAAATGAGCAGTTCTTC	CASSLIAATNEQFF
TRBD2	once	TRBJ2-1	TRBV6-1	TGTGCCAGCAGGCGATTGGGAGGGCCCTACAATGAGCAGTTCTTC	CASRRLGGPYNEQFF
.	.	TRBJ2-2	TRBV6-1	TGTGCCAGCAGACGGGGACAGAACACCGGGGAGCTGTTTTTT	CASRRGQNTGELFF
TRBD2	few	TRBJ2-2	TRBV6-1	TGTGCCAGCAGGGGGGTAGCGGGAGGTACCGGGGAGCTGTTTTTT	CASRGVAGGTGELFF
.	.	TRBJ1-2	TRBV5-1	TGCGCCAGCAGTCCACGCGAGAACTATGGCTACACCTTC	CASSPRENYGYTF
TRBD1	many	TRBJ2-7	TRBV6-1	TGTGCCAGCAGTGTCGAGAGGGGGCACCTCTACGAGCAGTACTTC	CASSVERGHLYEQYF
TRBD2	.	TRBJ2-5	TRBV5-6	TGTGCCAGCAGCCGGGGACTAGGGGAGACCCAGTACTTC	CASSRGLGETQYF
.	once	TRBJ2-5	TRBV28	TGTGCCAGCAGTTTTCTGGTATCGGAGACCCAGTACTTC	CASSFLVSETQYF
TRBD2	once	TRBJ2-1	TRBV19	TGTGCCAGTAGGCCCGGGACTAGCGGTTCCTACAATGAGCAGTTCTTC	CASRPGTSGSYNEQFF
.	.	TRBJ2-5	TRBV5-1	TGCGCCAGCAGGGGGTCTCGGGGGGAGACCCAGTACTTC	CASRGSRGETQYF
TRBD1	.	TRBJ1-2	TRBV6-6	TGTGCCAGCGGAGACAGGGGCATGCGGGGCTACACCTTC	CASGDRGMRGYTF
.	once	TRBJ2-1	TRBV2	TGTGCCAGCCGAGAACGGAGCGGTGAGCAGTTCTTC	CASRERSGEQFF
TRBD1	.	TRBJ1-5	TRBV5-6	TGTGCCAGCAGCAAAAAGACAGGGATTCAGCCCCAGCATTTT	CASSKKTGIQPQHF
.	.	TRBJ2-1	TRBV18	TGTGCCAGCTCACCTAGACAGTCCAATGAGCAGTTCTTC	CASSPRQSNEQFF
TRBD1	once	TRBJ2-3	TRBV11-3	TGTGCCAGCAGCCCTGGTACAGGGGCAACAGATACGCAGTATTTT	CASSPGTGATDTQYF
.	.	TRBJ2-1	TRBV19	TGTGCCAGTAGTATAGATCCGTCTAGTAGTGAGCAGTTCTTC	CASSIDPSSSEQFF
.	.	TRBJ2-5	TRBV5-4	TGTGCCATTCCGGGGGGCCCCTCTAAGGGGGAGACCCAGTACTTC	CAIPGGPSKGETQYF
.	.	TRBJ2-5	TRBV7-3	TGTGCCAGCAGCCAAGCCGGGACCGAAGAGACCCAGTACTTC	CASSQAGTEETQYF
TRBD1	.	TRBJ1-2	TRBV2	TGTGCCAGCAGTGATGTGAACAGGGGAAGAGATGGCTACACCTTC	CASSDVNRGRDGYTF
TRBD1	.	TRBJ1-5	TRBV6-5	TGTGCCACAGTACAGGGGGTGAATCAGCCCCAGCATTTT	CATVQGVNQPQHF
TRBD1	.	TRBJ2-1	TRBV13	TGTGCCAGCAGCATAAACAGGGGGCCCTCATACAATGAGCAGTTCTTC	CASSINRGPSYNEQFF
.	.	TRBJ2-7	TRBV10-2	TGCGCCAGCAGTGAGGCTAGCCCAGACTACTACGAGCAGTATTTC	CASSEASPDYYEQYF
.	.	TRBJ1-2	TRBV7-9	TGTGCCAGCAGCCCGGGGGGTCCCTATGGCTACACCTTC	CASSPGGPYGYTF
TRBD1	.	TRBJ2-1	TRBV9	TGTGCCAGCAGCACCGGGACAGGCGGGGCCCGTGAGCAGTTCTTC	CASSTGTGGAREQFF
TRBD1	.	TRBJ1-5	TRBV19	TGTGCCAGTAGTACACAGGGGAATCAGCCCCAGCATTTT	CASSTQGNQPQHF